This T cell receptor beta chain was profiled in a study of blood T cells in healthy people across ages. Together with a sample-barcoded 5' primer, a J-beta primer mix was included in a second PCR lasting roughly 6 to 12 cycles. A single record per CDR3 protein comes from TCRdb applying MiXCR to the 5' RACE reads. Of around 1.5 million distinct CDR3 sequences in the sample, roughly 30% are singletons; the top ten hold around 10%. This clonotype has more than one count but fewer than ten. Researchers collected roughly 9.8 milliliters of peripheral blood from every single donor. Germline-derived CDR1 and CDR2 are SGHTA and FQGNSA. Losses at the gene ends were 3 bases for V and 2 bases for J; bases not matched to a gene: 8. CDR3 length equals 17 residues.

This chain uses TRBV7-2 with TRBJ2-3; 10 bases match TRBD2. This TCR derives from a woman younger than 45 in good health. Material: blood. In DNA form, the CDR3 reads TGTGCCAGCAGCTTCTCCGCTAGCGGGAGCTACACAGATACGCAGTATTTT. Translating it yields CASSFSASGSYTDTQYF.